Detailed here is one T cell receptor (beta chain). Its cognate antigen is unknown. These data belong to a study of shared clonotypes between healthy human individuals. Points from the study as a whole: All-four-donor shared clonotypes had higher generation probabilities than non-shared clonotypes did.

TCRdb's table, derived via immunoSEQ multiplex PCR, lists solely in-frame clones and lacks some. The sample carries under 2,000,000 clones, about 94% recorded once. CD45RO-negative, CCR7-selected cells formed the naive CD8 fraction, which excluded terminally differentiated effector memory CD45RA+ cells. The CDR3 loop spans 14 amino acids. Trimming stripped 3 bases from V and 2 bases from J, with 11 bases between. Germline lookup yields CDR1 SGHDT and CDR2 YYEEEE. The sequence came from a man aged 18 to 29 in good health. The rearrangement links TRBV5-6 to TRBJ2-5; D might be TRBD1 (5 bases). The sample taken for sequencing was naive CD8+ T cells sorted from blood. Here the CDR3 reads CASSSYRYQETQYF. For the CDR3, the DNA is TGTGCCAGCAGCTCTTACAGGTATCAAGAGACCCAGTACTTC. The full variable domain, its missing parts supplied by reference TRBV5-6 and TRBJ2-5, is DAGVTQSPTHLIKTRGQQVTLRCSPKSGHDTVSWYQQALGQGPQFIFQYYEEEERQRGNFPDRFSGHQFPNYSSELNVNALLLGDSALYLCASSSYRYQETQYFGPGTRLLVL.